Presented here are 20 T cell receptor beta chains from one specimen sequenced in a study of a mutant IDH1 vaccine in newly diagnosed glioma. Their cognate antigens are unknown. Clones were read by immunoSEQ multiplex PCR, and TCRdb kept only the in-frame ones, dropping some. Of 52,000 or so clones in the sample, 82% were seen once. Time point of the sample: week 5, during vaccination. In every dose of vaccine, 300 ug of mutant IDH1 20-mer peptide was given alongside topical imiquimod. The specimen was PBMCs, collected from a glioma patient whose treatment included an IDH1 peptide vaccine. All receptors come from a woman in her late teens or twenties with glioma. Some clones in this sample may be carry-over from other donors' samples.

The table lists this clone with a count of one. The V gene is TRBV9, the J gene TRBJ2-5; TRBD2 aligns across 10 bases. TRBJ2-7 matches the DNA end more closely, so the J call is doubtful. This CDR3 comprises 15 residues. Germline lookup yields CDR1 SGDLS and CDR2 YYNGEE. The CDR3 spells CASSAEREGRYEQYF. DNA for the CDR3: TGTGCCAGCAGCGCCGAGCGGGAGGGTCGCTACGAGCAGTACTTC.

This chain connects TRBV7-8 to TRBJ2-5, with 9 positions matching TRBD1. V lost 11 bases and J lost 2; bases outside the gene matches: 9. This CDR3 contains 14 residues. Per the germline V gene, CDR1 is SGHVS and CDR2 is FQNEAQ. CDR3 sequence: CAGGDRVGQETQYF. The DNA for the CDR3 is TGTGCCGGAGGGGACAGGGTTGGTCAAGAGACCCAGTACTTC.

The chain is built from TRBV30 and TRBJ1-2; D might be TRBD1 (5 bases). In germline, CDR1 is GTSNPN, CDR2 SVGIG (reference sequence). V gave up 7 bases and J gave up 4 bases, with 13 bases separating them. The CDR3 is 12 residues long. Here the CDR3 reads CAYTDNLYGYTF. The DNA of the CDR3 is TGTGCCTATACGGACAATCTCTATGGCTACACCTTC.

The V gene is TRBV5-6, the J gene TRBJ1-5, with TRBD1 identical over 8 bases. V dropped 2 bases and J dropped 6; count of bases not matched to a gene: 4. There are 14 residues in the CDR3. Germline V lookup: CDR1 SGHDT, CDR2 YYEEEE. CDR3 loop: CASSFSRGRQPQHF. In nucleotides, the CDR3 is TGTGCCAGCAGCTTTAGCAGGGGGCGTCAGCCCCAGCATTTT.

The chain uses TRBV6-1 and TRBJ1-1, with D unresolved. CDR1 and CDR2 from the germline V gene are MNHNS and SASEGT. This CDR3 spans 11 amino acids. The V gene lost 1 base and the J gene lost 12 bases, with 9 bases spanning the gap. This CDR3 reads CASSEDGRTFF. The CDR3 coding sequence is TGTGCCAGCAGTGAAGATGGACGAACTTTCTTT.

This clone is medium-sized by share. Other DNA sequences from this sample encode an identical CDR3 as well. The chain uses TRBV4-1 and TRBJ2-2; the match to TRBD2 covers 15 bases. The germline V gene encodes CDR1 MGHRA and CDR2 YSYEKL. The CDR3 has 18 amino acids. The V segment lost 4 bases and the J segment 5 bases; nucleotides outside the gene matches: 8. The CDR3 here is CASSPGLAGGPWTGELFF. The CDR3 DNA follows: TGCGCCAGCAGCCCCGGACTAGCGGGAGGGCCATGGACCGGGGAGCTGTTTTTT.

The chain employs TRBV7-6 and TRBJ1-5; D perhaps matches TRBD1 (6 bases). CDR3 length equals 15 residues. Germline V gene sequence: CDR1 SGHVS, CDR2 FNYEAQ. Trimming took off 1 base at V and 1 base at J, with 8 bases between the two ends. CDR3 loop: CASSLGTASNQPQHF. The DNA for the CDR3 is TGTGCCAGCAGCTTAGGGACAGCGAGCAATCAGCCCCAGCATTTT.

J is TRBJ1-1 and V is TRBV6-5, with TRBD1 as a possible D gene (5 bases). V gave up 7 bases and J gave up 0 bases, with 12 bases separating them. Germline values: CDR1 MNHEY, CDR2 SVGAGI. CDR3 size: 14 residues. The CDR3 spells CASTLGRMNTEAFF. CDR3 bases: TGTGCCAGCACCTTGGGACGGATGAACACTGAAGCTTTCTTT.

On this clone itself: A read error may account for a junction end that differs from germline. The chain recombines TRBV7-7 with TRBJ2-1; no clear D. The CDR3 extends over 16 amino acids. The V gene's germline CDR1 is SSHAT and CDR2 FNYEAQ (reference sequence). The DNA of the CDR3 is TGTGCTAGCAGCTCTGTAGCTGCTAGCTCCTACAATGAGCAGTTCTTC. It encodes CASSSVAASSYNEQFF.

J is TRBJ1-5 and V is TRBV7-2; D might be TRBD1 (5 bases). Trimming shortened V by 2 bases and J by 4 bases, and 9 bases separated the two germline ends. Germline V lookup: CDR1 SGHTA, CDR2 FQGNSA. This CDR3 comprises 14 residues. The CDR3 is CASSLRGFNQPQHF. CDR3 DNA sequence: TGTGCCAGCAGCTTACGGGGGTTTAATCAGCCCCAGCATTTT.

The rearrangement uses TRBV19 and TRBJ2-1; D remains unclear. From germline, CDR1 is LNHDA and CDR2 SQIVND (reference sequence). Trimming left V 1 base short and J 1 base short, with 8 bases between. The CDR3 covers 15 residues. CDR3 sequence (DNA): TGTGCCAGTAGTATAGCCAGTAGGTCCTACAATGAGCAGTTCTTC. It specifies CASSIASRSYNEQFF.

The V and J genes are TRBV9 and TRBJ2-7; possibly TRBD2 for D (7 bases). In germline, CDR1 is SGDLS, CDR2 YYNGEE. Trimming took off 2 bases at V and 2 bases at J, with 14 bases between the two ends. This CDR3 has 15 amino acids. CDR3 sequence (DNA): TGTGCCAGCAGCGTTGGGACACGGGGGGCCTACGAGCAGTACTTC. This encodes CASSVGTRGAYEQYF.

V gene TRBV5-4 combines with J gene TRBJ1-1; unclear D gene. Trimming removed 4 bases from V and 4 bases from J, with 17 bases in between. There are 15 residues in the CDR3. Germline V gives CDR1 SGHNT, CDR2 YYREEE (reference sequence). DNA of the CDR3: TGTGCCAGCAGCCAGAGCGCAGGTTCGTTCACTGAAGCTTTCTTT. Amino acids: CASSQSAGSFTEAFF. The variable domain in full, completed from reference TRBV5-4 and TRBJ1-1, reads ETGVTQSPTHLIKTRGQQVTLRCSSQSGHNTVSWYQQALGQGPQFIFQYYREEENGRGNFPPRFSGLQFPNYSSELNVNALELDDSALYLCASSQSAGSFTEAFFGQGTRLTVV.

The rearrangement joins TRBV5-1 to TRBJ2-5; the D is unclear. CDR3 length equals 14 residues. V gave up 6 bases and J gave up 5 bases, with 17 bases separating them. CDR1 is SGHRS and CDR2 is YFSETQ in the germline V gene. The CDR3 loop reads CASTQRDRRETQYF. The CDR3 nucleotides are TGCGCCAGCACCCAACGCGACCGAAGGGAGACCCAGTACTTC.

The chain carries TRBV6-4 and TRBJ2-3; the D gene could be TRBD1 or TRBD2 (5 bases each). Germline CDR1 MRHNA, CDR2 SNTAGT. The CDR3 sequence is 15 residues long. The germline V and J ends were trimmed by 3 bases and 3 bases, with 13 bases remaining between them. CDR3 protein: CASSEGDSWTDTQYF. CDR3 bases: TGTGCCAGCAGTGAGGGGGATAGTTGGACAGATACGCAGTATTTT.

This clone has just a few counts. The chain has TRBV9 and TRBJ1-1; a possible D gene is TRBD1 (6 bases). Trimming took 4 bases from V and 4 from J, leaving 17 bases between them. Germline V gene data show CDR1 as SGDLS and CDR2 as YYNGEE. There are 15 residues in the CDR3. The CDR3 loop is CASSPRSGGITEAFF. The CDR3 nucleotides are TGTGCCAGCAGCCCCCGCTCGGGGGGCATCACTGAAGCTTTCTTT.

This clone was seen just once. The V gene is TRBV25-1, the J gene TRBJ1-1; D is perhaps TRBD1 (5 bases). In germline, CDR1 is MGHDK, CDR2 SYGVNS. The CDR3 is 14 amino acids. The V and J ends lost 4 bases and 10 bases respectively, with 19 bases between them. DNA of the CDR3: TGTGCCAGCAGTGGCCTGGGGGGAGGGGCGGGAGCTTTCTTT. It encodes CASSGLGGGAGAFF.

The chain recombines TRBV19 with TRBJ1-5; a possible D gene is TRBD1 (5 bases). V was pared by 1 base and J by 2 bases, with 12 bases between. Per germline, CDR1 LNHDA and CDR2 SQIVND (reference sequence). This CDR3 has 16 residues. In DNA, the CDR3 is TGTGCCAGTAGTATAGCGACAGTTCGAGGCAATCAGCCCCAGCATTTT. Translation: CASSIATVRGNQPQHF.

The CDR3 bases are TGTGCCAGCTCACCCTCGATGGACAGCTATGGCTACACCTTC. Protein sequence: CASSPSMDSYGYTF. The J gene is TRBJ1-2, the V gene TRBV18; TRBD1 might be the D (6 bases). The germline gives CDR1 KGHSH, CDR2 LQKENI. The CDR3 runs to 14 residues. The V gene lost 3 bases and the J gene lost 4 bases, with 12 bases spanning the gap.

V usage is TRBV18 and J usage is TRBJ2-5; weak D call: TRBD2 (5 bases). This CDR3 contains 17 residues. The V gene's germline CDR1 is KGHSH and CDR2 LQKENI. V lost 0 bases and J 5 bases, leaving 19 bases between the germline ends. The CDR3 coding sequence is TGTGCCAGCTCACCACCAAAAGCAGGTCAGACTAAGGAGACCCAGTACTTC. Protein sequence: CASSPPKAGQTKETQYF.